This T cell receptor (beta chain) was sequenced during a study of cytomegalovirus exposure and HLA in healthy donors. Study-level results: Cytomegalovirus status was reportedly diagnosed by the classifier with high sensitivity and specificity.

This clone was observed a single time. Its antigen is as yet unknown. Repertoires were generated with immunoSEQ multiplex PCR, while TCRdb's copy carries only in-frame clones and drops some. Of 65,000 to 70,000 clones listed, about 91% are singletons. The germline V gene encodes CDR1 SGHRS and CDR2 YFSETQ. J lost 14 bases, V lost 5 bases, and 8 bases had no gene match. CDR3 length: 12 amino acids. The sequence was collected from a man younger than 35 in good health and CMV-seronegative. The V and J genes are TRBV5-1 and TRBJ2-3, with TRBD2 matching over 10 bases. The sequencing input was PBMCs. The CDR3 nucleotides are TGCGCCAGCAGTTCCGGGACTAGCGTGTCGTATTTT. Translating gives CASSSGTSVSYF.